What follows is one T cell receptor beta chain and its context. Its specificity is not known. This sample was included in a study of CD8 T cells in ankylosing spondylitis. Study-level results: Characteristic, it appeared, of ankylosing spondylitis blood was a TCR beta motif of roughly eight highly homologous variants. Some motif variants were previously reported in reactive arthritis synovial fluid and blood. Disease-linked clones were reportedly significantly enriched in matched ankylosing spondylitis synovial fluid.

Preparation of TCR beta libraries was done by quantitative 5'-RACE with molecular barcodes. One entry per CDR3 protein, called by TCRdb with MiXCR from the 5' RACE reads. The repertoire holds under 850,000 distinct CDR3 sequences, with around 17% as singletons. The CDR3 length is 16 residues. V shed 1 base and J 4 bases; nucleotides not matched to a gene: 7. The V gene's germline CDR1 is MGHRA and CDR2 YSYEKL. The V call is TRBV4-1, the J call TRBJ2-7; 10 positions match TRBD1. Sequenced sample: blood, either unsorted or a sorted T cell fraction (not recorded which). This TCR was sampled from a male donor with ankylosing spondylitis. The CDR3 is CASSQASTGGRYEQYF. Written as DNA, the CDR3 is TGCGCCAGCAGCCAAGCGTCGACAGGGGGCAGATACGAGCAGTACTTC.